Below are 8 T cell receptor beta chains sequenced from a single sample in a study of control samples from healthy donors and cancer patients. Produced via immunoSEQ multiplex PCR; TCRdb's table is partial and in-frame only. The sample yields some 110,000 clones, 83% seen once. The sample was blood. Every receptor here comes from a woman between 50 and 59 years old in good health.

The table lists this clone with a few counts. The gene calls are TRBV5-6 and TRBJ2-7; a possible D gene is TRBD2 (5 bases). The CDR3 spans 15 residues. The V gene's germline CDR1 is SGHDT and CDR2 YYEEEE. The V gene lost 0 bases and the J gene lost 0 bases, with 10 bases spanning the gap. The CDR3 is CASSLVWTDSYEQYF. Here the CDR3 DNA reads TGTGCCAGCAGCTTGGTTTGGACTGACTCCTACGAGCAGTACTTC.

This clone was counted only a few times. J is TRBJ2-5 and V is TRBV11-2; TRBD2 might be the D (7 bases). Germline V CDR1 and CDR2: SGHAT, FQNNGV. Trimming shortened V by 5 bases and J by 4 bases, and 17 bases separated the two germline ends. The CDR3 sequence is 15 residues long. The CDR3 DNA follows: TGTGCCAGCAGCACCAGGGGAGGGACGGCAGAGACCCAGTACTTC. It is translated as CASSTRGGTAETQYF.

The J gene is TRBJ1-2, the V gene TRBV5-4; TRBD1 matches 10 bases. V dropped 0 bases and J dropped 8; count of bases not matched to a gene: 16. The CDR3 is made up of 18 amino acids. Per germline, CDR1 SGHNT and CDR2 YYREEE (reference sequence). The CDR3 sequence is CASSLAPFGQGEGSGYTF. For the CDR3, the DNA is TGTGCCAGCAGCTTGGCACCGTTCGGACAGGGGGAGGGGTCGGGCTACACCTTC.

The CDR3 loop reads CASSLVNGDTQYF. The CDR3 DNA reads TGTGCCAGCAGCTTAGTCAACGGAGATACGCAGTATTTT. This chain joins TRBV7-2 and TRBJ2-3; D gene ambiguous. Trimming left V 1 base short and J 5 bases short, with 7 bases between. The CDR3 has 13 residues. CDR1 and CDR2 from the germline V gene are SGHTA and FQGNSA.

This chain uses TRBV4-3 with TRBJ2-3, with TRBD2 matching over 12 bases. The CDR3 covers 15 residues. V was clipped by 0 bases and J by 9 bases; unmatched bases: 4. Per the germline V gene, CDR1 is LGHNA and CDR2 is YSLEER. The CDR3 sequence: CASSQEALAGGTQYF. The CDR3 DNA follows: TGCGCCAGCAGCCAAGAGGCTCTAGCGGGGGGGACGCAGTATTTT.

The V gene is TRBV27, the J gene TRBJ2-7, with D uncertain. The CDR3 has 13 residues. Trimming stripped 2 bases from V and 9 bases from J, with 14 bases between. Per germline, CDR1 MNHEY and CDR2 SMNVEV (reference sequence). The CDR3 sequence: CASSLKGQARQYF. The CDR3 nucleotides are TGTGCCAGCAGTTTAAAAGGGCAGGCCAGGCAGTACTTC.

V is TRBV13 and J is TRBJ2-7; possibly TRBD1 for D (5 bases). Trimming left V 6 bases short and J 5 bases short, with 11 bases between. The germline V gene has CDR1 PRHDT and CDR2 FYEKMQ (reference sequence). The CDR3 loop spans 12 amino acids. CDR3 protein: CASSFQGNEQYF. CDR3 nucleotide sequence: TGTGCCAGCAGTTTTCAGGGTAACGAGCAGTACTTC.

The chain combines TRBV5-1 with TRBJ2-3; the D gene is possibly TRBD2 (5 bases). Germline V lookup: CDR1 SGHRS, CDR2 YFSETQ. This CDR3 has 16 amino acids. Between the trimmed V and J ends, which lost 5 bases and 5 bases, there was a span of 21 bases. CDR3: CASRLRSGTSQDTQYF. The CDR3, as DNA: TGCGCCAGCAGATTGAGGAGCGGAACTTCGCAAGATACGCAGTATTTT.